This T cell receptor (beta chain) was obtained from a study of shared clonotypes between healthy human individuals. Study background: There were three CD4 naive, three CD4 memory, two CD8 naive and one CD8 memory plates per donor.

CDR1 is ENHRY and CDR2 is SYGVKD in the germline V gene. The CDR3 consists of 13 residues. The V end was cut by 10 bases, the J end by 7 bases, with 19 bases between. Sequencing used immunoSEQ multiplex PCR; TCRdb keeps in-frame clones, though not all of them. The data hold millions of clones, with approximately 95% observed a single time. Subsets obtained from CD4+ cells comprised CD45RA+ naive and CD45RA-negative memory cells. Sequencing was done on a sample of naive CD4+ T cells from PBMCs. Subset described: CD45RA+ positively selected. The chain combines TRBV10-3 with TRBJ1-1; D unclear. The receptor comes from a man aged 18-30 years in good health. Some clones in this sample may be carry-over from other donors' samples. CDR3: CATLGQEQGEAFF. The CDR3 region has the DNA TGTGCCACCCTTGGCCAAGAACAAGGTGAAGCTTTCTTT.